The 15 T cell receptor beta chains presented below share a single source sample, sequenced in a study of blood T cell repertoires in COVID-19. Repertoires were generated with immunoSEQ multiplex PCR, while TCRdb's copy carries only in-frame clones and drops some. The repertoire holds about 180,000 clones, with approximately 85% as singletons. Sequenced: peripheral blood. The receptors here all came from a man in his fifties or sixties with acute or convalescent COVID-19.

The rearrangement links TRBV19 to TRBJ2-1, with TRBD2 identical over 14 bases. Germline V CDR1 and CDR2: LNHDA, SQIVND (reference sequence). With V trimmed by 5 bases and J by 6 bases, 6 bases remained unmatched. The CDR3 extends over 16 amino acids. CDR3 sequence reads: CASSPRTSGRFNEQFF. The CDR3, as DNA: TGTGCCAGTAGTCCCCGGACTAGCGGGAGGTTCAATGAGCAGTTCTTC.

This clone came up a few times. This chain uses TRBV27 with TRBJ1-1; D is unresolved. CDR1 MNHEY and CDR2 SMNVEV come from the germline V gene (reference sequence). This CDR3 is built from 13 residues. V shed 2 bases and J shed 1 base, with 5 bases lying between them. For the CDR3, the DNA is TGTGCCAGCAGTTTAGAGGGGAACACTGAAGCTTTCTTT. It is translated as CASSLEGNTEAFF.

The chain carries TRBV7-9 and TRBJ2-2; the match to TRBD1 covers 9 bases. In germline, CDR1 is SEHNR, CDR2 FQNEAQ (reference sequence). Trimming took 3 bases from V and 6 from J; bases not matched to a gene: 5. The CDR3 totals 15 residues. The CDR3 here is CASSFGTGLPGELFF. The DNA for the CDR3 is TGTGCCAGCAGCTTCGGGACAGGGCTCCCCGGGGAGCTGTTTTTT.

The rearrangement joins TRBV28 to TRBJ2-5; TRBD2 might be the D (6 bases). The CDR3 is 17 residues long. Germline CDR1 and CDR2: MDHEN and SYDVKM. V lost 6 bases to trimming and J lost 0 bases, with 20 bases between them. The CDR3 is CASSLLDGLAYQETQYF. The DNA of the CDR3 is TGTGCCAGCAGCTTACTCGATGGGCTAGCGTACCAAGAGACCCAGTACTTC.

This sequence joins TRBV28 and TRBJ1-3, with 10 nucleotides matching TRBD1. The trim removed 3 bases at V and 8 bases at J, leaving 7 bases unmatched. There are 15 residues in the CDR3. Germline V CDR1 and CDR2: MDHEN, SYDVKM. The DNA of the CDR3 is TGTGCCAGCAGTTTGGGAGGGACAGGGGTACACACCATATATTTT. As protein: CASSLGGTGVHTIYF.

The chain employs TRBV28 and TRBJ1-4, with TRBD1 identical over 9 bases. Germline CDR1 and CDR2: MDHEN and SYDVKM. Trimming cost V 7 bases and J 8 bases; bases outside gene matches: 8. CDR3 length: 14 amino acids. DNA for the CDR3: TGTGCCAGCACGAATACAGGGGGCGTGGAAAAACTGTTTTTT. It translates to CASTNTGGVEKLFF.

This clone has only a few counts. CDR3 sequence: CASSRATGDYGYTF. The CDR3 coding sequence is TGTGCCAGCAGCCGAGCTACAGGGGACTATGGCTACACCTTC. This rearrangement joins TRBV5-5 to TRBJ1-2; 7 nucleotides align to TRBD1. The length of the CDR3 is 14 residues. With 4 bases clipped from V and 3 bases from J, the junction kept 6 bases outside the gene matches. CDR1 and CDR2 from the germline V gene are SGHKS and YYEKEE (reference sequence).

This clone occurred a few times. CDR3 protein: CASRQGANEKLFF. CDR3 sequence (DNA): TGCGCCAGCAGGCAGGGGGCTAATGAAAAACTGTTTTTT. V usage is TRBV5-1 and J usage is TRBJ1-4; 7 nucleotides align to TRBD1. Germline CDR1 and CDR2: SGHRS and YFSETQ. Unmatched junction bases numbered 1, after V lost 5 bases and J lost 3 bases. This CDR3 is built from 13 residues.

The rearrangement joins TRBV5-1 to TRBJ2-7; 8 bases match TRBD1. The CDR3 is 14 residues long. J lost 6 bases, V lost 4 bases, and 9 bases had no gene match. Per germline, CDR1 SGHRS and CDR2 YFSETQ. CDR3 nucleotides: TGCGCCAGCAGCCCTCGACAGGGGCCAGGCGAGCAGTACTTC. As protein: CASSPRQGPGEQYF.

The chain combines TRBV5-6 with TRBJ2-6, with D maybe TRBD2 (5 bases). V lost 1 base to trimming and J lost 4 bases, with 9 bases between them. Germline V gene sequence: CDR1 SGHDT, CDR2 YYEEEE. The CDR3 is 15 amino acids. CDR3 coding DNA: TGTGCCAGCAGCTTGATGAGGGCCGGGGCCAACGTCCTGACTTTC. Translated: CASSLMRAGANVLTF. Variable domain in full (rest from reference TRBV5-6 and TRBJ2-6): DAGVTQSPTHLIKTRGQQVTLRCSPKSGHDTVSWYQQALGQGPQFIFQYYEEEERQRGNFPDRFSGHQFPNYSSELNVNALLLGDSALYLCASSLMRAGANVLTFGAGSRLTVL.

V usage is TRBV7-2 and J usage is TRBJ2-7; 8 nucleotides agree with TRBD2. This CDR3 is built from 13 residues. The V gene's germline CDR1 is SGHTA and CDR2 FQGNSA. V was clipped by 3 bases and J by 4 bases; unmatched bases: 2. DNA for the CDR3: TGTGCCAGCAGCTTTGAGCGGGGGTACGAGCAGTACTTC. Encoded protein: CASSFERGYEQYF.

The chain has TRBV9 and TRBJ2-5, with TRBD1 as a possible D gene (7 bases). Between the trimmed V and J ends, which lost 2 bases and 7 bases, there was a span of 15 bases. The CDR3 spans 14 residues. Per the germline V gene, CDR1 is SGDLS and CDR2 is YYNGEE. The CDR3 nucleotides read TGTGCCAGCAGCGTGGAGGGGGCGTTCGGGACCCAGTACTTC. Translating it yields CASSVEGAFGTQYF. The complete variable domain, with remaining parts taken from reference TRBV9 and TRBJ2-5, reads DSGVTQTPKHLITATGQRVTLRCSPRSGDLSVYWYQQSLDQGLQFLIQYYNGEERAKGNILERFSAQQFPDLHSELNLSSLELGDSALYFCASSVEGAFGTQYFGPGTRLLVL.

This chain connects TRBV6-5 to TRBJ2-1; TRBD2 is a possible D gene (6 bases). The V and J ends lost 6 bases and 8 bases respectively, with 20 bases between them. This CDR3 comprises 15 residues. The germline V gene has CDR1 MNHEY and CDR2 SVGAGI. Written as DNA, the CDR3 is TGTGCCAGCAGACCTAAGGGCCGGAGGGATGATGAGCAGTTCTTC. It specifies CASRPKGRRDDEQFF.

This clone was found a few times. The chain recombines TRBV14 with TRBJ1-2; the D is unclear. The V end was cut by 5 bases, the J end by 7 bases, with 8 bases between. Per germline, CDR1 SGHDN and CDR2 FVKESK. This CDR3 has 11 amino acids. In nucleotides, the CDR3 is TGTGCCAGCAGCACGGTCGGTGGCTACACCTTC. Translation gives CASSTVGGYTF.

The chain is built from TRBV19 and TRBJ1-1; tentative D call: TRBD1 (6 bases). This CDR3 region has 15 residues. The germline V and J ends were trimmed by 8 bases and 1 base, with 17 bases remaining between them. Germline V gene sequence: CDR1 LNHDA, CDR2 SQIVND (reference sequence). The CDR3 loop is CASHGQGIKNTEAFF. DNA for the CDR3: TGTGCCAGTCATGGGCAGGGGATAAAGAACACTGAAGCTTTCTTT.